This T cell receptor (beta chain) was identified in a study of response to subunit inactivated influenza vaccine. TCRdb re-called the RT-PCR reads through MiXCR, storing one row per CDR3 protein. Of a few hundred thousand distinct CDR3 sequences listed, 11% are singletons. This clonotype was seen a few times. Its antigen is currently unknown. Whole-study findings and limits: There was a suggestion from the authors that each seasonal influenza vaccination recruits few new T cells.

Germline V gene data show CDR1 as SGHDT and CDR2 as YYEEEE. The junction had 9 bases not matched to a gene; V was cut back by 3 bases and J by 5 bases. The CDR3 covers 16 residues. The sequencing used PBMCs from blood, collected about 40 days after vaccination. The chain carries TRBV5-6 and TRBJ2-1; 9 nucleotides line up with TRBD2. The sequence derives from a man aged 45 to 65 who received an inactivated influenza vaccine. The CDR3 DNA reads as TGTGCCAGCAGCTCCTCCCTAGCGGGAAACAACAATGAGCAGTTCTTC. Protein: CASSSSLAGNNNEQFF.